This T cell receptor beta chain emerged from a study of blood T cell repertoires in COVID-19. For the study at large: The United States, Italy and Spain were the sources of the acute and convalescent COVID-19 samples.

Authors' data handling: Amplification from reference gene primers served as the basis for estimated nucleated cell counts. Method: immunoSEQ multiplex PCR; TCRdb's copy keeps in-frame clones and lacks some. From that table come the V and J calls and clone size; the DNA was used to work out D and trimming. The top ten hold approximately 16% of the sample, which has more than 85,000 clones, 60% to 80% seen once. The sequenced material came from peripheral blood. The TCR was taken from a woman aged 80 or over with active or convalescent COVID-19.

The CDR3 coding sequence is TGTGCCAGCAGCTGGAGGGACGGCGGCTACGAGCAGTACTTC. Residues: CASSWRDGGYEQYF. The V call is TRBV5-6, the J call TRBJ2-7; weak D call: TRBD2 (6 bases). The CDR3 is made up of 14 amino acids. Deletions cut 3 bases from V and 3 bases from J, with 13 bases between. Germline V gene sequence: CDR1 SGHDT, CDR2 YYEEEE.